This passage covers 30 T cell receptor beta chains from one sample sequenced in a study of blood T cell repertoires in COVID-19. Repertoires were generated with immunoSEQ multiplex PCR, while TCRdb's copy carries only in-frame clones and drops some. The profile covers around 200,000 clones, with around nine tenths appearing a single time and 9.5% to 15% taken by the ten largest. The source material was peripheral blood. The receptors were sampled from a woman in her late teens or twenties who had recovered from COVID-19.

The V gene is TRBV27, the J gene TRBJ2-1; 11 bases agree with TRBD2. The germline CDR1 and CDR2 sequences are MNHEY and SMNVEV (reference sequence). The CDR3 totals 15 residues. V shed 6 bases, J shed 6 bases, and the junction held 7 bases outside the gene matches. In DNA, the CDR3 is TGTGCCAGCAGCCTGACTAGCGGGGCTCTCAATGAGCAGTTCTTC. This codes for CASSLTSGALNEQFF.

The V and J genes are TRBV9 and TRBJ2-4; D possibly corresponds to TRBD1 (6 bases). The CDR3 runs 14 residues. Germline CDR1 is SGDLS and CDR2 is YYNGEE. With 3 bases removed from V and 1 base from J, the gap between germline ends came to 8 bases. CDR3: CASSDDRAKNIQYF. CDR3 DNA: TGTGCCAGCAGCGATGACAGGGCCAAAAACATTCAGTACTTC.

This chain links TRBV6-2 or TRBV6-3 with TRBJ2-7, with 9 bases lining up with TRBD2. CDR1 and CDR2 (germline): MNHEY, SVGEGT. Germline trimming cut 2 bases from V and 5 bases from J; bases unmatched to any gene: 10. The length of the CDR3 is 16 residues. CDR3 nucleotides: TGTGCCAGCAGTTACCTGGCGGGAGGGCCGGCAGACGAGCAGTACTTC. Its translation is CASSYLAGGPADEQYF.

This clone appeared once. This chain links TRBV4-3 with TRBJ1-2; D possibly corresponds to TRBD1 (5 bases). This CDR3 region has 16 residues. Germline CDR1 reads LGHNA; CDR2 reads YSLEER. Trimming took off 0 bases at V and 0 bases at J, with 11 bases between the two ends. This chain's CDR3 is CASSQDRGQSNYGYTF. The CDR3 nucleotides are TGCGCCAGCAGCCAAGATCGCGGACAATCTAACTATGGCTACACCTTC.

The genes are TRBV6-5 and TRBJ2-5; 9 bases are shared with TRBD2. Trimming at V came to 6 bases and at J to 4 bases, leaving 6 bases not matched to a gene. Germline-derived CDR1 and CDR2 are MNHEY and SVGAGI. The CDR3 consists of 14 residues. CDR3 sequence (DNA): TGTGCCAGCAGCCTTAGCGGGAGAGGAGAGACCCAGTACTTC. This gives the protein CASSLSGRGETQYF.

This clone was seen once. The genes are TRBV29-1 and TRBJ1-1; 7 bases match TRBD1. The CDR3 has 14 residues. The germline gives CDR1 SQVTM, CDR2 ANQGSEA. J gave up 3 bases and V 6 bases, and 10 bases lay outside the gene matches. CDR3 nucleotide sequence: TGCAGCGTCCTGGGACAGCGGTTGGACACTGAAGCTTTCTTT. Protein: CSVLGQRLDTEAFF. The whole variable domain, filled in from reference TRBV29-1 and TRBJ1-1, reads SAVISQKPSRDICQRGTSLTIQCQVDSQVTMMFWYRQQPGQSLTLIATANQGSEATYESGFVIDKFPISRPNLTFSTLTVSNMSPEDSSIYLCSVLGQRLDTEAFFGQGTRLTVV.

This chain uses TRBV3-1 (or the pseudogene TRBV3-2) with TRBJ2-5; D is ambiguous. The CDR3 consists of 12 residues. Looked up from germline, CDR1 is LGHDT and CDR2 is YNNKEL (reference sequence). V dropped 4 bases and J dropped 4 bases, with 7 bases sitting between them. CDR3 region: CASSLSRETQYF. The CDR3 nucleotides are TGTGCCAGCAGCCTTTCGAGAGAGACCCAGTACTTC.

This clone came up a few times. The chain has TRBV18 and TRBJ1-1, with D unclear. Between the trimmed V and J ends, which lost 1 base and 2 bases, there was a span of 8 bases. Looked up from germline, CDR1 is KGHSH and CDR2 is LQKENI. The CDR3 runs 14 residues. CDR3 in DNA: TGTGCCAGCTCACCACTTCGAGAAAACACTGAAGCTTTCTTT. It codes for CASSPLRENTEAFF.

This clone was recorded only once. J is TRBJ1-5 and V is TRBV5-1; D perhaps matches TRBD1 (5 bases). The germline V gene encodes CDR1 SGHRS and CDR2 YFSETQ. This CDR3 has 15 residues. V lost 2 bases and J lost 7, with 16 bases in between. CDR3 amino acids: CASSFEGQGGQPQHF. In DNA form, the CDR3 reads TGCGCCAGCAGCTTCGAAGGTCAGGGAGGGCAGCCCCAGCATTTT.

The chain has TRBV2 and TRBJ2-1; TRBD1 is a possible D gene (6 bases). The CDR3 contains 15 residues. Germline CDR1 reads SNHLY; CDR2 reads FYNNEI. Deletions cut 4 bases from V and 0 bases from J, with 10 bases between. The CDR3 DNA is TGTGCCAGCAGTGCCACGACAGGCTCCTACAATGAGCAGTTCTTC. Its protein product is CASSATTGSYNEQFF.

This chain connects TRBV2 to TRBJ1-1, with D uncertain. The CDR3 totals 10 residues. Germline V gene lookup returns CDR1 SNHLY and CDR2 FYNNEI. Deletions cut 8 bases from V and 5 bases from J, with 6 bases between. The CDR3 spells CASRETEAFF. The CDR3 bases are TGTGCCAGCCGAGAGACTGAAGCTTTCTTT.

The chain has TRBV10-3 and TRBJ2-7, with 7 bases matching TRBD1. CDR1 and CDR2 (germline): ENHRY, SYGVKD. With 10 bases clipped from V and 3 bases from J, the junction kept 15 bases outside the gene matches. The CDR3 covers 15 residues. The chain's CDR3 is CASAETGSKIYEQYF. Written as DNA, the CDR3 is TGTGCCAGCGCCGAGACAGGGTCAAAGATCTACGAGCAGTACTTC.

The chain is built from TRBV29-1 and TRBJ1-5; 7 bases are a match to TRBD1. V was pared by 6 bases and J by 7 bases, with 12 bases of the junction left unmatched. The CDR3 is 14 amino acids. The V gene's germline CDR1 is SQVTM and CDR2 ANQGSEA. The DNA of the CDR3 is TGCAGCGTCACCCTTACAGGGGATGGACAGCCCCAGCATTTT. Translated, it gives CSVTLTGDGQPQHF.

This sequence joins TRBV10-2 and TRBJ2-7, with TRBD1 matching over 7 bases. Germline V lookup: CDR1 WSHSY, CDR2 SAAADI. V trimming: 4 bases; J trimming: 6 bases; junction bases outside the gene matches: 6. This CDR3 is 13 amino acids long. This chain's CDR3 is CASSAPTGPEQYF. The CDR3 region has the DNA TGCGCCAGCAGTGCCCCGACAGGGCCCGAGCAGTACTTC.

The V gene is TRBV5-1, the J gene TRBJ2-1; 10 nucleotides agree with TRBD1. J was trimmed by 4 bases and V by 4 bases; bases with no gene match: 5. CDR1 and CDR2 from the germline V gene are SGHRS and YFSETQ. This CDR3 is 15 amino acids long. CDR3 protein: CASSHRDRGYNEQFF. CDR3 DNA: TGCGCCAGCAGCCACCGGGACAGGGGATACAATGAGCAGTTCTTC.

This chain uses TRBV2 with TRBJ2-3, with TRBD2 identical over 12 bases. V lost 4 bases to trimming and J lost 3 bases; unmatched junction nucleotides: 5. There are 16 residues in the CDR3. Germline CDR1 and CDR2: SNHLY and FYNNEI. The CDR3 sequence: CASSGTSGRRTDTQYF. The CDR3 DNA reads TGTGCCAGCAGTGGTACTAGCGGGAGGAGGACAGATACGCAGTATTTT.

The chain couples TRBV7-6 to TRBJ2-7, with 7 bases that match TRBD2. Germline CDR1 SGHVS, CDR2 FNYEAQ. The CDR3 loop spans 15 amino acids. With V trimmed by 5 bases and J by 6 bases, 13 bases remained unmatched. The CDR3 bases are TGTGCCAGCAGCAGCCGAACTAGCGTTCTAGTCGAGCAGTACTTC. This translates into CASSSRTSVLVEQYF.

The V gene is TRBV9, the J gene TRBJ1-1; no clear D gene. The CDR3 extends over 15 amino acids. The germline CDR1 and CDR2 sequences are SGDLS and YYNGEE. Trimming pared 4 bases from V and 4 bases from J, leaving 17 bases between. DNA of the CDR3: TGTGCCAGCAGCCCCCGGGAGAGCTGGAGCACTGAAGCTTTCTTT. It specifies CASSPRESWSTEAFF.

This chain links TRBV6-6 with TRBJ2-7, with D perhaps matching TRBD2 (6 bases). This CDR3 has 15 residues. Germline values: CDR1 MNHNY, CDR2 SVGAGI (reference sequence). V was clipped by 6 bases and J by 0 bases, with 15 bases between them. The CDR3 sequence: CASRPPGLSSYEQYF. The CDR3 DNA follows: TGTGCCAGCAGACCACCGGGACTCAGCTCCTACGAGCAGTACTTC.

The gene calls are TRBV7-3 and TRBJ2-3; 12 positions agree with TRBD2. CDR3 size: 15 residues. V dropped 5 bases and J dropped 2; count of bases not matched to a gene: 2. The V gene's germline CDR1 is SGHTA and CDR2 FQGTGA. The CDR3 sequence: CASSRLAGATDTQYF. CDR3 sequence (DNA): TGTGCCAGCAGCCGACTAGCGGGGGCCACAGATACGCAGTATTTT.

This chain links TRBV5-4 with TRBJ2-1, with 14 bases aligning to TRBD2. Germline assignment: CDR1 SGHNT and CDR2 YYREEE (reference sequence). The CDR3 is 14 amino acids. The junction had 4 bases not matched to a gene; V was cut back by 6 bases and J by 8 bases. In DNA form, the CDR3 reads TGTGCCAGCACCGGGACTAGCGGGAGCGATGAGCAGTTCTTC. This codes for CASTGTSGSDEQFF.

The DNA for the CDR3 is TGTGCCTACGGTGAAAAACTGTTTTTT. Its translation: CAYGEKLFF. V is TRBV5-3 and J is TRBJ1-4; D remains ambiguous. TRBV5-3 is labeled an ORF, and its function is uncertain. The CDR3 length is 9 residues. The V end lost 10 bases, the J end lost 7 bases, and 5 bases lay between the germline ends.

The chain carries TRBV7-6 and TRBJ2-5; TRBD2 matches 7 bases. After removal of 1 base from V and 5 bases from J, the junction contained 10 bases not matched to a gene. Per germline, CDR1 SGHVS and CDR2 FNYEAQ. This CDR3 has 16 residues. The CDR3 protein is CASSLGGRGSWETQYF. CDR3 sequence (DNA): TGTGCCAGCAGCTTAGGGGGGAGGGGCTCGTGGGAGACCCAGTACTTC.

The chain has TRBV10-1 and TRBJ2-2; a possible D gene is TRBD1 (5 bases). In germline, CDR1 is WNHNN, CDR2 SYGVQD (reference sequence). The CDR3 covers 16 residues. V lost 2 bases and J lost 0, with 10 bases in between. The CDR3 sequence is CASSEGPGSNTGELFF. In DNA, the CDR3 is TGCGCCAGCAGTGAGGGGCCAGGGTCGAACACCGGGGAGCTGTTTTTT.

V gene TRBV5-1 combines with J gene TRBJ1-1; 7 bases line up with TRBD1. With V trimmed by 4 bases and J by 6 bases, 9 bases remained unmatched. The germline V gene has CDR1 SGHRS and CDR2 YFSETQ. This CDR3 is built from 14 residues. CDR3 sequence reads: CASSAGQVGAEAFF. CDR3 DNA sequence: TGCGCCAGCAGCGCAGGACAGGTGGGGGCTGAAGCTTTCTTT. Full variable domain (missing parts from reference TRBV5-1 and TRBJ1-1): KAGVTQTPRYLIKTRGQQVTLSCSPISGHRSVSWYQQTPGQGLQFLFEYFSETQRNKGNFPGRFSGRQFSNSRSEMNVSTLELGDSALYLCASSAGQVGAEAFFGQGTRLTVV.

Comments on this clone: Other DNA sequences in this sample translate to the same CDR3. This chain uses TRBV18 with TRBJ2-1; TRBD2 matches 11 bases. The CDR3 sequence is 16 residues long. Germline V gene data show CDR1 as KGHSH and CDR2 as LQKENI. V shed 3 bases and J 0 bases; nucleotides not matched to a gene: 1. This CDR3 is CASSPGLAGSYNEQFF. The CDR3 nucleotides read TGTGCCAGCTCACCTGGACTAGCGGGCTCCTACAATGAGCAGTTCTTC.

The chain couples TRBV6-5 to TRBJ1-1; maybe TRBD1 (5 bases). The germline V and J ends were trimmed by 4 bases and 5 bases, with 17 bases remaining between them. The CDR3 runs to 15 residues. Per germline, CDR1 MNHEY and CDR2 SVGAGI. CDR3 sequence: CASSSIDKGFTEAFF. For the CDR3, the DNA is TGTGCCAGCAGTTCCATAGACAAGGGGTTTACTGAAGCTTTCTTT.

This clone was counted a few times. The V gene is TRBV7-2, the J gene TRBJ2-1; weak D call: TRBD2 (6 bases). There are 16 residues in the CDR3. The V end was cut by 2 bases, the J end by 9 bases, with 20 bases between. Germline V gives CDR1 SGHTA, CDR2 FQGNSA. CDR3 amino acids: CASSLFGAPMGGEQFF. DNA of the CDR3: TGTGCCAGCAGCTTATTCGGCGCACCTATGGGGGGTGAGCAGTTCTTC.

This clone was detected a few times. The chain is built from TRBV7-9 and TRBJ2-7; 10 bases align to TRBD1. The CDR3 consists of 17 residues. The V gene's germline CDR1 is SEHNR and CDR2 FQNEAQ (reference sequence). The V segment lost 2 bases and the J segment 1 base; nucleotides outside the gene matches: 8. The CDR3: CASSLRGPGQGSYEQYF. The CDR3 nucleotides are TGTGCCAGCAGCTTACGGGGGCCGGGACAGGGGTCCTACGAGCAGTACTTC.

This clone was observed a single time. The chain is built from TRBV6-1 and TRBJ2-5, with D possibly being TRBD2 (5 bases). CDR1 is MNHNS and CDR2 is SASEGT in the germline V gene. The CDR3 runs 14 residues. Trimming stripped 1 base from V and 5 bases from J, with 11 bases between. Here the CDR3 DNA reads TGTGCCAGCAGTGAAGTGTTACTAGGCGAGACCCAGTACTTC. This codes for CASSEVLLGETQYF.